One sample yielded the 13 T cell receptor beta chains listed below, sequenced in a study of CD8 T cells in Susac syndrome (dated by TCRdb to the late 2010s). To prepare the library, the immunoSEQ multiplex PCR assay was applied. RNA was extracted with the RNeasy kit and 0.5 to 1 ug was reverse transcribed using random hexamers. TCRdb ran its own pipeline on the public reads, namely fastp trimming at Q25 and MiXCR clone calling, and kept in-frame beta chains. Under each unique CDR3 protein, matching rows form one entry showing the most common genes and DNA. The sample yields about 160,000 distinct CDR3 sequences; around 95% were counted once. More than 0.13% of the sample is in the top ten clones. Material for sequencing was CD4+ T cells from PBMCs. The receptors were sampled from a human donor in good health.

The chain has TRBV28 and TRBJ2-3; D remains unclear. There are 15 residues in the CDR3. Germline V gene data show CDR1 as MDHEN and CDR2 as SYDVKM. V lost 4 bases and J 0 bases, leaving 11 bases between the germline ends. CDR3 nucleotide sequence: TGTGCCAGCAGTTCCCCTGCTGGTAGCACAGATACGCAGTATTTT. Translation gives CASSSPAGSTDTQYF.

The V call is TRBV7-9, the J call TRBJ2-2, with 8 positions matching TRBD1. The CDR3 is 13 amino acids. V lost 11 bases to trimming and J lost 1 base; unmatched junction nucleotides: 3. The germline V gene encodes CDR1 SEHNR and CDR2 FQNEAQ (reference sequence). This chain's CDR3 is CAPGTGNTGELFF. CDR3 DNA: TGTGCCCCCGGGACAGGGAACACCGGGGAGCTGTTTTTT. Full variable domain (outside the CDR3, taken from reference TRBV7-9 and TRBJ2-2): DTGVSQNPRHKITKRGQNVTFRCDPISEHNRLYWYRQTLGQGPEFLTYFQNEAQLEKSRLLSDRFSAERPKGSFSTLEIQRTEQGDSAMYLCAPGTGNTGELFFGEGSRLTVL.

The DNA of the CDR3 is TGTGCCAGCAGTGTCGACGGAAGAAACAACTATGGCTACACCTTC. It specifies CASSVDGRNNYGYTF. The genes are TRBV6-1 and TRBJ1-2, with D uncertain. Per germline, CDR1 MNHNS and CDR2 SASEGT. This CDR3 is built from 15 residues. V was shortened by 4 bases and J by 2 bases, with 14 bases between the two germline ends.

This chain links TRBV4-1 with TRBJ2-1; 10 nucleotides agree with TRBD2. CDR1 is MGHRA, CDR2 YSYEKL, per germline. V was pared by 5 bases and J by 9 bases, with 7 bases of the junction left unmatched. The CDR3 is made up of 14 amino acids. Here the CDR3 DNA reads TGCGCCAGCAGCAAAAGCGGGGGGGCGGTTGAGCAGTTCTTC. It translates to CASSKSGGAVEQFF.

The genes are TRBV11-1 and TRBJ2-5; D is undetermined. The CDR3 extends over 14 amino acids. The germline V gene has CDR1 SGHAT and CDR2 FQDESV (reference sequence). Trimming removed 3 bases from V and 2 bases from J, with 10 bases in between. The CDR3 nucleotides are TGTGCCAGCAGCTTTAATGGAGCGCAAGAGACCCAGTACTTC. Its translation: CASSFNGAQETQYF.

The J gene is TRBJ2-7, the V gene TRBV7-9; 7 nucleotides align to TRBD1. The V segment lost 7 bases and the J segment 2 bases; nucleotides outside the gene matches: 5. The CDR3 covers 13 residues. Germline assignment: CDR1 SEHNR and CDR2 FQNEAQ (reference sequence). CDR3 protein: CASTDRAAYEQYF. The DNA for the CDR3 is TGTGCCAGCACTGACAGGGCCGCCTACGAGCAGTACTTC.

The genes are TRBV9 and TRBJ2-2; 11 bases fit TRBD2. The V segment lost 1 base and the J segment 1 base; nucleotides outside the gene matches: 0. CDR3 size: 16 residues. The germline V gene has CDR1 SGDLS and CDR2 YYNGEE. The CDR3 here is CASSVTSGGNTGELFF. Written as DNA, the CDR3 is TGTGCCAGCAGCGTAACTAGCGGGGGGAACACCGGGGAGCTGTTTTTT.

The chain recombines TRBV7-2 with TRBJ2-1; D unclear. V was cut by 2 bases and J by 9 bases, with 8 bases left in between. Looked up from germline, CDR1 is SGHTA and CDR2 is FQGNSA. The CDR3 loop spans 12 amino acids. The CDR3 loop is CASSLYWSEQFF. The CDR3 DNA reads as TGTGCCAGCAGCTTATATTGGAGTGAGCAGTTCTTC.

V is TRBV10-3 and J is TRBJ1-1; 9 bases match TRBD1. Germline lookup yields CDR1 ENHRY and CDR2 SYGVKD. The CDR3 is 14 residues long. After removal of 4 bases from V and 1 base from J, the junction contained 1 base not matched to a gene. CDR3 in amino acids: CAISGQGENTEAFF. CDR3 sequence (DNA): TGTGCCATCAGTGGACAGGGGGAGAACACTGAAGCTTTCTTT.

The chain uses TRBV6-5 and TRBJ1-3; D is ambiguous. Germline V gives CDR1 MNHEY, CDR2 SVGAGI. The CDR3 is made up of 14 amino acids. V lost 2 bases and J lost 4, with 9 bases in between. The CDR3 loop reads CASSYDGRGNTIYF. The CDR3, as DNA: TGTGCCAGCAGTTACGATGGCCGAGGAAACACCATATATTTT.

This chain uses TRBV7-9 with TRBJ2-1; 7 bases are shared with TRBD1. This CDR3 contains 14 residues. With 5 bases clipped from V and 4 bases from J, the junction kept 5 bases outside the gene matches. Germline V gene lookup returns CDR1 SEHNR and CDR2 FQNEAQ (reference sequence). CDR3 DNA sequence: TGTGCCAGCAGCCCCGGACAGGAATACAATGAGCAGTTCTTC. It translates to CASSPGQEYNEQFF.

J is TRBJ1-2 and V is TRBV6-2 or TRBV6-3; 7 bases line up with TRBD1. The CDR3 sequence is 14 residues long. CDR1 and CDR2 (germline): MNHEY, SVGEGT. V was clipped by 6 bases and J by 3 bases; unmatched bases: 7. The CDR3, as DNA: TGTGCCAGCAGCTCGAGACAGGGTTACTATGGCTACACCTTC. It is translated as CASSSRQGYYGYTF.

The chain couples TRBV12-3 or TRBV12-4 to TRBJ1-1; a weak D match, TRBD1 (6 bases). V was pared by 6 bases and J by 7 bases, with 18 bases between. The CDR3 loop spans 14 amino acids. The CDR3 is CASRDAGGAGEAFF. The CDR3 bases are TGTGCCAGCAGAGACGCCGGGGGGGCAGGTGAAGCTTTCTTT.